This TCR beta chain was sequenced for a study of T cells after yellow fever vaccination. In the study overall: Fractions low in cell number were prepared with SMART-Seq v4 Ultra Low Input. Study-level points and caveats: Primary-vaccination clones mostly resurfaced post-booster (less than 98% CD4, approximately 90% CD8). Highly abundant clonotypes carried over from the bulk population could end up in FACS-sorted repertoires as contaminants.

This clonotype was observed a few times. What it binds is unknown. Germline CDR1 is SGHRS and CDR2 is YFSETQ. V was shortened by 0 bases and J by 5 bases, with 19 bases between the two germline ends. This CDR3 is built from 17 residues. Template switching by 5'RACE produced TCR cDNA, adding a universal primer site and UMIs. TCRdb itself ran the 5' RACE reads through MiXCR, one entry per CDR3 protein. Of about 550,000 distinct CDR3 sequences in the sample, under 25% were seen once. This sequence originates from a man between 25 and 39 years old who received the YFV17D yellow fever vaccine. This sequence joins TRBV5-1 and TRBJ2-3; perhaps TRBD2 as D (6 bases). The specimen was PBMCs, collected 15 days after the yellow fever booster vaccination. Written as DNA, the CDR3 is TGCGCCAGCAGCTTGGCCTACGTGGGAGGAGGGATAGATACGCAGTATTTT. Amino acid sequence: CASSLAYVGGGIDTQYF.